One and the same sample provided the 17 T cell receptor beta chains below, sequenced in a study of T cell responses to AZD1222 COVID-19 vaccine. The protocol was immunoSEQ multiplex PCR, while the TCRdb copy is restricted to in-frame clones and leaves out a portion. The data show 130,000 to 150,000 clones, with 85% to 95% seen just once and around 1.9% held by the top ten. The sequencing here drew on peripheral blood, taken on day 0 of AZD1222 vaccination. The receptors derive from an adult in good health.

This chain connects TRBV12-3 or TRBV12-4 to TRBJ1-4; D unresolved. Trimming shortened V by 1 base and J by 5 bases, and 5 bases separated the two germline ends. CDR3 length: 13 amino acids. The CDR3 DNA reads TGTGCCAGCAGTTTAGGGATAAATGAAAAACTGTTTTTT. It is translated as CASSLGINEKLFF.

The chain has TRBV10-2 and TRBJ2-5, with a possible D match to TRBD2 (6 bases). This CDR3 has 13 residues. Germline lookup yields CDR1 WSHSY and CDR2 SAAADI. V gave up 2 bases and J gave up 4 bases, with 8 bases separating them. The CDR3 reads CASSETGGETQYF. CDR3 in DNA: TGCGCCAGCAGTGAGACCGGGGGAGAGACCCAGTACTTC.

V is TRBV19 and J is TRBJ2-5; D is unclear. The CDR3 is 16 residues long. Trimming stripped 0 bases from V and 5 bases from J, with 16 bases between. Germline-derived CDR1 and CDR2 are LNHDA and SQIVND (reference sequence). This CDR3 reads CASSIDLTLIGETQYF. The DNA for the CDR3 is TGTGCCAGTAGTATAGATTTGACCTTAATAGGGGAGACCCAGTACTTC. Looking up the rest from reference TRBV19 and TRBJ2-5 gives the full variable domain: DGGITQSPKYLFRKEGQNVTLSCEQNLNHDAMYWYRQDPGQGLRLIYYSQIVNDFQKGDIAEGYSVSREKKESFPLTVTSAQKNPTAFYLCASSIDLTLIGETQYFGPGTRLLVL.

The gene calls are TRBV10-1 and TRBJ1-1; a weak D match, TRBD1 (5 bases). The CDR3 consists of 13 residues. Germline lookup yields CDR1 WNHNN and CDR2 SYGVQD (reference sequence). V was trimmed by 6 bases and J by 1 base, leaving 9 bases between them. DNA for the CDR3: TGCGCCAGCAGGGACAATTCGAACACTGAAGCTTTCTTT. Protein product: CASRDNSNTEAFF.

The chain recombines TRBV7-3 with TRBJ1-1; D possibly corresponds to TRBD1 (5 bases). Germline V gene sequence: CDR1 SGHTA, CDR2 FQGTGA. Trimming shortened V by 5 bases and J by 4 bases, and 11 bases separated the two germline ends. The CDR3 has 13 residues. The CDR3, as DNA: TGTGCCAGCAGCGCGACAGCGGGCACTGAAGCTTTCTTT. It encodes CASSATAGTEAFF.

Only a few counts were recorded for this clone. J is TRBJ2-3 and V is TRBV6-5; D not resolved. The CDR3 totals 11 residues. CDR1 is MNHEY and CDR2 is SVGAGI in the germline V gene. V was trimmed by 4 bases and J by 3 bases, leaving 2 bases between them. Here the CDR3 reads CASSWTDTQYF. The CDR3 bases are TGTGCCAGCAGTTGGACAGATACGCAGTATTTT.

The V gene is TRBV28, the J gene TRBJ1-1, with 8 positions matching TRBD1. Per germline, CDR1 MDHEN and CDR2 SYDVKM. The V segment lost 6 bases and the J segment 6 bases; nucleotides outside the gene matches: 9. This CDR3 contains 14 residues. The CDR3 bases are TGTGCCAGCAGGCCCCAGGGGGCAAAGTCTGAAGCTTTCTTT. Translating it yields CASRPQGAKSEAFF.

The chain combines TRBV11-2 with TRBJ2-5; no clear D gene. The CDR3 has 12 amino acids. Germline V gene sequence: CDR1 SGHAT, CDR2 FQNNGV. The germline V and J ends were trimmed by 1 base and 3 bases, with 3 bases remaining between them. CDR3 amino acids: CASSLGEETQYF. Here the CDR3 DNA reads TGTGCCAGCAGCTTAGGGGAAGAGACCCAGTACTTC.

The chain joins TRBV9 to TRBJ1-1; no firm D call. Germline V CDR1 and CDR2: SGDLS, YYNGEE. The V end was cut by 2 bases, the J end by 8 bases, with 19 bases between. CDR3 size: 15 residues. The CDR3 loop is CASSVTGRSGLEAFF. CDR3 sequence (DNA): TGTGCCAGCAGCGTCACCGGACGAAGTGGCTTAGAAGCTTTCTTT.

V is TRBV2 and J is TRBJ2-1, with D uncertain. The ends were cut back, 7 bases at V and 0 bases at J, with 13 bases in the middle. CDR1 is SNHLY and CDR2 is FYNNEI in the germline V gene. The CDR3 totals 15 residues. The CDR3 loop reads CASNGADSSYNEQFF. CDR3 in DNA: TGTGCCAGCAATGGAGCCGACTCCTCCTACAATGAGCAGTTCTTC.

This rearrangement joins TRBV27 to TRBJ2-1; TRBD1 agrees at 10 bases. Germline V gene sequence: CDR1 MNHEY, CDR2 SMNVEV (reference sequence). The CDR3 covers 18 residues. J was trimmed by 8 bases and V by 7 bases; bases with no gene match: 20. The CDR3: CASTFRQGARVPIHEQFF. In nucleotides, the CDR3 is TGTGCCAGCACCTTTAGACAGGGGGCGCGGGTCCCGATTCATGAGCAGTTCTTC.

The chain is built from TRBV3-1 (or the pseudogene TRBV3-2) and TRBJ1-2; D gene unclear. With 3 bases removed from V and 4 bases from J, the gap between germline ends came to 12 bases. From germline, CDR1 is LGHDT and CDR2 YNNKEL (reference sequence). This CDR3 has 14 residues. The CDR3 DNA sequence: TGTGCCAGCAGCCATGAGGTAACAAGCTATGGCTACACCTTC. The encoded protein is CASSHEVTSYGYTF.

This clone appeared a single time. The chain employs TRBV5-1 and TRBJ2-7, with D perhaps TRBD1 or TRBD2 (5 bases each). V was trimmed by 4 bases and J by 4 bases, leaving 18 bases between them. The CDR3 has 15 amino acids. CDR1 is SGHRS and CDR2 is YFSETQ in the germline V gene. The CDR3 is CASSPPGTGLYEQYF. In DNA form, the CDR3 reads TGCGCCAGCAGCCCCCCGGGGACGGGCCTTTACGAGCAGTACTTC.

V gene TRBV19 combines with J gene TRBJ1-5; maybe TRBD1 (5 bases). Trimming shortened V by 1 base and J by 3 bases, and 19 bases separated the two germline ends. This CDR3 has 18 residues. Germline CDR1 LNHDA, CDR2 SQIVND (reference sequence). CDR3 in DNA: TGTGCCAGTAGTATAGCCGCCCCAACAGGTTTATTCAATCAGCCCCAGCATTTT. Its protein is CASSIAAPTGLFNQPQHF.

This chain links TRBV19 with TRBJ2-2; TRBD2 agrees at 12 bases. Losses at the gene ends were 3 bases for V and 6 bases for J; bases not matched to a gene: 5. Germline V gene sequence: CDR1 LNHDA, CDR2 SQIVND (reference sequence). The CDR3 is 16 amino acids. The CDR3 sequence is CASSMTSGGNAGELFF. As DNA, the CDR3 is TGTGCCAGTAGTATGACTAGCGGGGGTAATGCCGGGGAGCTGTTTTTT.

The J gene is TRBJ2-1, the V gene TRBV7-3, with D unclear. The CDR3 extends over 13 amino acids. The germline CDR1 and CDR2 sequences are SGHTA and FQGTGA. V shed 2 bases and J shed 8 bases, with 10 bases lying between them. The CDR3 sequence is CASSLGPGDEQFF. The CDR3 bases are TGTGCCAGCAGCTTAGGGCCTGGGGATGAGCAGTTCTTC.

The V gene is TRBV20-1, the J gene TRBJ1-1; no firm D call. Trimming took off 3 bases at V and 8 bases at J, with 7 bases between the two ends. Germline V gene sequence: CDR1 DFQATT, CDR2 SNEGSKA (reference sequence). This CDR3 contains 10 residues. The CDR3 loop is CSARRREAFF. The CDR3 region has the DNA TGCAGTGCTAGGAGGAGGGAAGCTTTCTTT.